These 12 T cell receptor beta chains originate from one sample sequenced in a study of T cell changes during pregnancy in multiple sclerosis. TCRdb's table, derived via immunoSEQ multiplex PCR, lists solely in-frame clones and lacks some. The table records around 100,000 clones, roughly 92% of them present only once. The material was peripheral blood, obtained after pregnancy. The receptors come from a female donor with multiple sclerosis, enrolled in a pregnancy study.

This sequence joins TRBV4-2 and TRBJ1-3, with 9 nucleotides matching TRBD1. Germline values: CDR1 LGHNA, CDR2 YNFKEQ. V trimming: 0 bases; J trimming: 4 bases; junction bases outside the gene matches: 7. The CDR3 contains 17 residues. Here the CDR3 reads CASSQDWTGATGNTIYF. The CDR3 DNA is TGTGCCAGCAGCCAAGATTGGACAGGGGCGACGGGAAACACCATATATTTT.

This clone appeared once. The chain recombines TRBV19 with TRBJ1-1; a weak D match, TRBD1 (6 bases). Germline V gene data show CDR1 as LNHDA and CDR2 as SQIVND (reference sequence). Trimming removed 1 base at V and 4 bases at J, with 7 bases between. The CDR3 runs 13 residues. The CDR3: CASSIGGGTEAFF. CDR3 nucleotide sequence: TGTGCCAGTAGTATAGGAGGGGGCACTGAAGCTTTCTTT.

The chain joins TRBV7-7 to TRBJ2-5; a possible D gene is TRBD1 (6 bases). Trimming removed 1 base from V and 4 bases from J, with 16 bases in between. This CDR3 comprises 16 residues. Germline CDR1 reads SSHAT; CDR2 reads FNYEAQ (reference sequence). CDR3 nucleotide sequence: TGTGCCAGCAGCTTAGAGGAGCGCCCCAGGGGAGAGACCCAGTACTTC. Translated: CASSLEERPRGETQYF.

The CDR3 region has the DNA TGCGCCAGCAGCACAGGGACAAGCCCCAATCAGCCCCAGCATTTT. This gives the protein CASSTGTSPNQPQHF. The V and J genes are TRBV5-1 and TRBJ1-5; possible D gene TRBD1, 6 bases. The CDR3 sequence is 15 residues long. Trimming took off 4 bases at V and 3 bases at J, with 14 bases between the two ends. Germline V gives CDR1 SGHRS, CDR2 YFSETQ.

The chain recombines TRBV6-1 with TRBJ1-1; 8 positions agree with TRBD1. Losses at the gene ends were 6 bases for V and 4 bases for J; bases not matched to a gene: 7. CDR1 is MNHNS and CDR2 is SASEGT in the germline V gene. The length of the CDR3 is 14 residues. CDR3 coding DNA: TGTGCCAGCAGCCTGACAGGGGAAGGCACTGAAGCTTTCTTT. The encoded protein is CASSLTGEGTEAFF.

This sequence joins TRBV6-4 and TRBJ1-2; 9 nucleotides match TRBD1. V lost 6 bases and J lost 8; bases outside the gene matches: 7. Per germline, CDR1 MRHNA and CDR2 SNTAGT. The CDR3 totals 13 residues. CDR3: CASRPGTGTGYTF. The CDR3 nucleotides read TGTGCCAGCAGGCCGGGGACAGGGACAGGCTACACCTTC.

The V call is TRBV6-5, the J call TRBJ1-1; D call uncertain. The V and J ends lost 2 bases and 2 bases respectively, with 6 bases between them. The CDR3 length is 13 residues. Germline assignment: CDR1 MNHEY and CDR2 SVGAGI. The CDR3: CASSYRVNTEAFF. The CDR3 DNA reads as TGTGCCAGCAGTTACCGCGTAAACACTGAAGCTTTCTTT.

This chain joins TRBV7-2 and TRBJ1-2, with unresolved D. This CDR3 contains 15 residues. The V gene's germline CDR1 is SGHTA and CDR2 FQGNSA. Deletions cut 1 base from V and 4 bases from J, with 13 bases between. The CDR3 DNA sequence: TGTGCCAGCAGCTTAGGTGGGCTGGTGGCCTATGGCTACACCTTC. Amino acids: CASSLGGLVAYGYTF.

The chain has TRBV13 and TRBJ1-1; 9 nucleotides match TRBD1. Germline V gives CDR1 PRHDT, CDR2 FYEKMQ (reference sequence). V was clipped by 5 bases and J by 2 bases; unmatched bases: 15. The CDR3 spans 18 residues. The CDR3 region has the DNA TGTGCCAGCAGCCCCGCCTTTGACTGGACAGGGGCAAACACTGAAGCTTTCTTT. The encoded protein is CASSPAFDWTGANTEAFF. Based on the CDR3 plus reference TRBV13 and TRBJ1-1, the full variable domain is AAGVIQSPRHLIKEKRETATLKCYPIPRHDTVYWYQQGPGQDPQFLISFYEKMQSDKGSIPDRFSAQQFSDYHSELNMSSLELGDSALYFCASSPAFDWTGANTEAFFGQGTRLTVV.

The V and J genes are TRBV6-1 and TRBJ1-5, with 7 positions matching TRBD1. Germline CDR1 reads MNHNS; CDR2 reads SASEGT. The CDR3 is 14 residues long. V trimming: 6 bases; J trimming: 5 bases; junction bases outside the gene matches: 7. CDR3 residues: CASSLTGTDQPQHF. The CDR3, as DNA: TGTGCCAGCAGCCTGACAGGGACCGATCAGCCCCAGCATTTT.

CDR3 nucleotides: TGTGCCAGCAGCGTAGGAGACAGGAGTTCCTACGAGCAGTACTTC. Translated: CASSVGDRSSYEQYF. This chain joins TRBV9 and TRBJ2-7; perhaps TRBD1 as D (6 bases). CDR1 and CDR2 (germline): SGDLS, YYNGEE. V was shortened by 0 bases and J by 1 base, with 11 bases between the two germline ends. The CDR3 loop spans 15 amino acids.

This chain connects TRBV7-9 to TRBJ1-2; no reliable D call. Germline CDR1 SEHNR, CDR2 FQNEAQ (reference sequence). The V end lost 3 bases, the J end lost 8 bases, and 22 bases lay between the germline ends. There are 16 residues in the CDR3. The chain's CDR3 is CASSFLGPGPLKGYTF. In nucleotides, the CDR3 is TGTGCCAGCAGCTTCCTGGGTCCAGGTCCCTTGAAGGGCTACACCTTC.